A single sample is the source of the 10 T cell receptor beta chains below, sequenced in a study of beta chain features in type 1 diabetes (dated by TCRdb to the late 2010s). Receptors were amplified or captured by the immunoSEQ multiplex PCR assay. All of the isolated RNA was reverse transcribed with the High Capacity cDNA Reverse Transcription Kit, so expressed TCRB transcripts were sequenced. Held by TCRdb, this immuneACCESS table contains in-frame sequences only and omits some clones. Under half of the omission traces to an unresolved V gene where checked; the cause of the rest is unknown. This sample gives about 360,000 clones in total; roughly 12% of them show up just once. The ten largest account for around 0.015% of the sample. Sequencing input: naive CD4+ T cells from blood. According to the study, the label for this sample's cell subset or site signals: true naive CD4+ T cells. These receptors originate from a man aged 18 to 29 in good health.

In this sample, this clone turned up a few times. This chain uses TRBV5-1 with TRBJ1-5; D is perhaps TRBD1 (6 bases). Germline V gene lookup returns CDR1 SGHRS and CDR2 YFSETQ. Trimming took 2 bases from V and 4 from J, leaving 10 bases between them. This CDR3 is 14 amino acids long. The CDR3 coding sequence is TGCGCCAGCAGCTTCGGGGGGCTTAATCAGCCCCAGCATTTT. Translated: CASSFGGLNQPQHF. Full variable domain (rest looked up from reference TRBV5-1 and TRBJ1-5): KAGVTQTPRYLIKTRGQQVTLSCSPISGHRSVSWYQQTPGQGLQFLFEYFSETQRNKGNFPGRFSGRQFSNSRSEMNVSTLELGDSALYLCASSFGGLNQPQHFGDGTRLSIL.

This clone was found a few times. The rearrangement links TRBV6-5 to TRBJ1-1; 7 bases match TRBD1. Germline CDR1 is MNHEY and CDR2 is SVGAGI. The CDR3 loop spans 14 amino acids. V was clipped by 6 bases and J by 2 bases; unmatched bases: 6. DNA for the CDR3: TGTGCCAGCAGCTCGACAGGGAGAAACACTGAAGCTTTCTTT. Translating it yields CASSSTGRNTEAFF.

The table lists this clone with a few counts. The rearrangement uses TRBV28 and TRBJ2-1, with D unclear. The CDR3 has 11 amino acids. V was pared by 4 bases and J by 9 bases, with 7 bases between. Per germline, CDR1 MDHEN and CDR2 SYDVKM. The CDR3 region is CASSSNSEQFF. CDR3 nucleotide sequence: TGTGCCAGCAGTTCAAACAGTGAGCAGTTCTTC. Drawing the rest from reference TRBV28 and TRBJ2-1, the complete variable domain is DVKVTQSSRYLVKRTGEKVFLECVQDMDHENMFWYRQDPGLGLRLIYFSYDVKMKEKGDIPEGYSVSREKKERFSLILESASTNQTSMYLCASSSNSEQFFGPGTRLTVL.

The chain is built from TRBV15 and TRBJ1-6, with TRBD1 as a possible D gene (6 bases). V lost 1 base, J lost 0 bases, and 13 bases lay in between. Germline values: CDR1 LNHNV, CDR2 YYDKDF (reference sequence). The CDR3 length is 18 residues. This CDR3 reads CATSRGIQGSSYNSPLHF. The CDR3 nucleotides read TGTGCCACCAGCAGAGGAATACAGGGTAGCTCCTATAATTCACCCCTCCACTTT.

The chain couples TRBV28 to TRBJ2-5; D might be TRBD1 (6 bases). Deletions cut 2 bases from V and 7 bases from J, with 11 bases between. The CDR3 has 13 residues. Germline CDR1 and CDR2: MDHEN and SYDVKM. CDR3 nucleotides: TGTGCCAGCAGTTTAAGACAGGCCGGGACCCAGTACTTC. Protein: CASSLRQAGTQYF.

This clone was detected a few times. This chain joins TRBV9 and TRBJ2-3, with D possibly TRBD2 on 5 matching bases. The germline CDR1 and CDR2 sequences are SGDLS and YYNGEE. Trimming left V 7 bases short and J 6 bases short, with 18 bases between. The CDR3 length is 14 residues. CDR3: CASATSLLRDTQYF. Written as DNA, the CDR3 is TGTGCCAGCGCCACTAGTCTTCTTCGGGATACGCAGTATTTT.

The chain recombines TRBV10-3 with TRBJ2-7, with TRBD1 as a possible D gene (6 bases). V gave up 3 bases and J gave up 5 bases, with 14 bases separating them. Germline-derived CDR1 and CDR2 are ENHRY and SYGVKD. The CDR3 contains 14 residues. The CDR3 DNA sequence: TGTGCCATCAGTGAACAGGGTACGAGGGACGAGCAGTACTTC. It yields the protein CAISEQGTRDEQYF.

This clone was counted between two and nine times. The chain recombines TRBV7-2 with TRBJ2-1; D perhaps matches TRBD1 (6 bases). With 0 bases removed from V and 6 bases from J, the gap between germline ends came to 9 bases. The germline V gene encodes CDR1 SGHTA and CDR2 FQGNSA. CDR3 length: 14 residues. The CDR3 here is CASSLAQGTNEQFF. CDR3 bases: TGTGCCAGCAGCTTAGCGCAGGGGACCAATGAGCAGTTCTTC.

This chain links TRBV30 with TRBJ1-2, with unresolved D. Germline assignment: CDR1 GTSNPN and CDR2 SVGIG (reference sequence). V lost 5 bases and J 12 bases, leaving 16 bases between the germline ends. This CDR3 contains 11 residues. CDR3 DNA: TGTGCCTGGTTAAGGACGGCGGGTAACACCTTC. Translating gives CAWLRTAGNTF.

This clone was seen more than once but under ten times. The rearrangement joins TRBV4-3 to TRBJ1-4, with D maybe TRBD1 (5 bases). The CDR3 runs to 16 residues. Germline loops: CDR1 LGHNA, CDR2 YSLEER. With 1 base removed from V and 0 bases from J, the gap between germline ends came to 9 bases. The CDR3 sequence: CASSQGRQSTNEKLFF. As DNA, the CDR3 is TGCGCCAGCAGCCAAGGTCGACAGTCAACTAATGAAAAACTGTTTTTT.